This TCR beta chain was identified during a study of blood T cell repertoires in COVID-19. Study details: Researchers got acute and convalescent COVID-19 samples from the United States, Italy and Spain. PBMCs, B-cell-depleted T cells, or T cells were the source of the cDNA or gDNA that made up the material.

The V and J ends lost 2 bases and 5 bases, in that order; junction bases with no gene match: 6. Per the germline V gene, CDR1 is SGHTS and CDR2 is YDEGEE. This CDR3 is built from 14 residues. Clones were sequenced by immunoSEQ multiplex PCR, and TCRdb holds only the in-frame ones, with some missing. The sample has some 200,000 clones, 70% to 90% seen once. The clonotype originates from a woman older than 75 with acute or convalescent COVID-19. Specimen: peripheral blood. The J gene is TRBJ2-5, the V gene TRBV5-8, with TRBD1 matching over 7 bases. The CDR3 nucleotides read TGTGCCAGCAGCTTCACGACAGGGCATGAGACCCAGTACTTC. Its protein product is CASSFTTGHETQYF.